A selection of T cell receptor beta chains follows, all from one sample in a study of CD8 T cells in ankylosing spondylitis. TCRdb itself ran the 5' RACE reads through MiXCR, one entry per CDR3 protein. The sample lists around 430,000 distinct CDR3 sequences, roughly 17% occurring once. The sequencing input was blood, either unsorted or a sorted T cell fraction (not recorded which). The receptors stem from a male donor with ankylosing spondylitis. CDR3s include the opening cysteine and the closing phenylalanine or tryptophan. Fields, in order: V gene, D gene, J gene, clone size, CDR3 protein, CDR3 DNA. The D gene is left open where the match is weak. Size tells how often a clone was seen (once, few, many) or the class of an expanded clone, and some rows leave it out.

>TRBV3-1|-|TRBJ1-5|few
CASSQGSQPQHF
TGTGCCAGCAGCCAAGGAAGTCAGCCCCAGCATTTT
>TRBV5-1|-|TRBJ2-3|-
CASSFRTESTDTQYF
TGCGCCAGCAGCTTTAGGACGGAGAGCACAGATACGCAGTATTTT
>TRBV4-1|-|TRBJ2-5|-
CASSRLGWETQYF
TGCGCCAGCAGCCGCCTGGGGTGGGAGACCCAGTACTTC
>TRBV4-2|-|TRBJ2-1|-
CASSQIAGAGENYNEQFF
TGTGCCAGCAGCCAAATCGCGGGGGCGGGGGAAAACTACAATGAGCAGTTCTTC
>TRBV19|TRBD2|TRBJ2-1|-
CASRGGSGLDEQFF
TGTGCCAGTAGGGGCGGGAGTGGGTTAGATGAGCAGTTCTTC
>TRBV27|-|TRBJ2-7|few
CASRSGRSSYEQYF
TGTGCCAGCAGGTCTGGAAGGAGTTCCTACGAGCAGTACTTC
>TRBV7-8|TRBD1|TRBJ1-1|-
CASSFRTGITEAFF
TGTGCCAGCAGCTTTAGGACAGGGATTACTGAAGCTTTCTTT
>TRBV12-3/TRBV12-4|TRBD2|TRBJ2-5|-
CASSLGRGGAETQYF
TGTGCCAGCAGTTTGGGGCGGGGGGGGGCGGAGACCCAGTACTTC
>TRBV29-1|-|TRBJ1-1|many
CRAMTGPINTEAFF
TGCAGAGCAATGACAGGCCCAATTAACACTGAAGCTTTCTTT
>TRBV29-1|-|TRBJ2-3|-
CSVEADTDTQYF
TGCAGCGTTGAGGCCGACACAGATACGCAGTATTTT
>TRBV20-1|TRBD2|TRBJ2-1|-
CSARASGGPGPFF
TGCAGTGCTAGGGCTAGCGGGGGGCCCGGTCCCTTCTTC
>TRBV14|-|TRBJ2-5|-
CASSQLGSLTSRETQYF
TGTGCCAGCAGCCAATTGGGCAGCTTGACCAGCCGGGAGACCCAGTACTTC
>TRBV7-2|-|TRBJ1-2|many
CASSPGIPNYGYTF
TGTGCCAGCAGCCCCGGGATACCTAACTATGGCTACACCTTC
>TRBV12-3/TRBV12-4|TRBD2|TRBJ2-7|-
CASSFASGSFNEQYF
TGTGCCAGCAGTTTTGCTAGCGGGAGTTTCAACGAGCAGTACTTC
>TRBV5-1|TRBD2|TRBJ2-7|many
CASSLGGLLYEQYF
TGCGCCAGCAGCTTGGGGGGACTATTATACGAGCAGTACTTC
>TRBV28|TRBD2|TRBJ2-1|-
CASSLGGVRTGEQFF
TGTGCCAGCAGTTTGGGGGGGGTCCGGACCGGTGAGCAGTTCTTC
>TRBV2|-|TRBJ2-7|-
CASSVSYYEQYF
TGTGCCAGCAGCGTGAGCTACTACGAGCAGTACTTC
>TRBV5-1|-|TRBJ2-3|-
CASSLGQFTDTQYF
TGCGCCAGCAGCTTGGGGCAGTTCACAGATACGCAGTATTTT
>TRBV4-1|-|TRBJ2-7|-
CASSPEGIARRSYEQYF
TGCGCCAGCAGCCCTGAAGGGATCGCGAGACGGTCCTACGAGCAGTACTTC
>TRBV28|-|TRBJ2-3|few
CASSSPGVGTQYF
TGTGCCAGCAGTTCCCCGGGTGTGGGTACGCAGTATTTT
>TRBV12-3/TRBV12-4|-|TRBJ2-7|few
CASSLGGVSSDYEQYF
TGTGCCAGCAGTTTAGGGGGAGTCAGCAGTGACTACGAGCAGTACTTC
>TRBV7-2|-|TRBJ2-5|few
CASSLVYQETQYF
TGTGCCAGCAGCTTAGTGTACCAAGAGACCCAGTACTTC
>TRBV12-3/TRBV12-4|-|TRBJ2-6|-
CASSLQTGSGANVLTF
TGTGCCAGCAGTTTACAAACAGGCTCTGGGGCCAACGTCCTGACTTTC
>TRBV9|TRBD2|TRBJ2-5|few
CASSPQLAGKETQYF
TGTGCCAGCAGCCCGCAGCTAGCGGGGAAAGAGACCCAGTACTTC
>TRBV3-1|-|TRBJ2-3|few
CASSQDRGAKYF
TGTGCCAGCAGCCAAGATAGGGGGGCAAAATATTTT
>TRBV7-9|-|TRBJ2-5|many
CASSLGMAQYF
TGTGCCAGCAGCTTAGGTATGGCCCAGTACTTC
>TRBV5-1|-|TRBJ1-1|-
CASSPVPMNTEAFF
TGCGCCAGCAGCCCCGTGCCCATGAACACTGAAGCTTTCTTT
>TRBV28|TRBD2|TRBJ2-2|-
CATAGGRRTGELFF
TGTGCCACCGCAGGCGGGAGAAGAACCGGGGAGCTGTTTTTT
>TRBV12-3/TRBV12-4|TRBD1|TRBJ1-1|-
CASSRDRKTEAFF
TGTGCCAGCAGTCGGGACAGAAAAACTGAAGCTTTCTTT
>TRBV12-3/TRBV12-4|TRBD2|TRBJ2-1|many
CASSLGGGANKQFF
TGTGCCAGCAGTTTAGGCGGGGGGGCGAATAAGCAGTTCTTC
>TRBV7-7|-|TRBJ2-5|-
CASSLGGFQETQYF
TGTGCTAGCAGCTTAGGGGGGTTCCAAGAGACCCAGTACTTC
>TRBV7-8|-|TRBJ2-3|few
CASSLAAYTDTQYF
TGTGCCAGCAGCTTAGCGGCCTACACAGATACGCAGTATTTT
>TRBV24-1|-|TRBJ2-2|-
CATSNPGRNTGELFF
TGTGCCACCAGTAACCCGGGACGGAACACCGGGGAGCTGTTTTTT
>TRBV29-1|TRBD1|TRBJ2-3|many
CSVRTGGLTDTQYF
TGCAGCGTTCGGACAGGGGGCTTAACAGATACGCAGTATTTT
>TRBV29-1|-|TRBJ1-2|few
CSVDRDVRPYGYTF
TGCAGCGTGGACCGGGACGTCCGTCCGTATGGCTACACCTTC
>TRBV7-2|TRBD2|TRBJ2-1|-
CASSLVTSGRDEQFF
TGTGCCAGCAGCTTAGTGACTAGCGGGCGGGATGAGCAGTTCTTC
>TRBV10-3|TRBD2|TRBJ2-3|-
CAISESLRGATDTQYF
TGTGCCATCAGTGAGTCGTTGCGGGGGGCCACAGATACGCAGTATTTT
>TRBV7-7|TRBD1|TRBJ2-1|few
CASSLEAGTGGYNEQFF
TGTGCTAGCAGCTTAGAAGCTGGGACAGGGGGTTACAATGAGCAGTTCTTC
>TRBV6-2/TRBV6-3|TRBD2|TRBJ2-2|few
CASGRGAPNTGELFF
TGTGCCAGCGGGCGGGGGGCCCCGAACACCGGGGAGCTGTTTTTT
>TRBV27|-|TRBJ1-5|few
CASSLTASRPQHF
TGTGCCAGCAGCTTGACAGCCAGTCGGCCCCAGCATTTT
>TRBV2|TRBD2|TRBJ2-5|-
CASSAWLAGGETQYF
TGTGCCAGCAGTGCCTGGCTAGCGGGAGGAGAGACCCAGTACTTC
>TRBV7-3|-|TRBJ2-5|few
CASSQGPTQETQYF
TGTGCCAGCAGTCAGGGACCCACCCAAGAGACCCAGTACTTC
>TRBV14|-|TRBJ2-1|few
CASSQGWRGPNNEQFF
TGTGCCAGCAGCCAAGGTTGGCGGGGACCTAACAATGAGCAGTTCTTC
>TRBV27|-|TRBJ1-6|few
CASSLRGREYNSPLHF
TGTGCCAGCAGTTTACGAGGCAGAGAGTATAATTCACCCCTCCACTTT
>TRBV9|TRBD1|TRBJ2-5|many
CASSLRTGGLETQYF
TGTGCCAGCAGCCTCCGGACAGGGGGGTTAGAGACCCAGTACTTC
>TRBV5-1|TRBD1|TRBJ2-7|many
CASSADRANEQYF
TGCGCCAGCAGCGCAGACAGGGCCAACGAGCAGTACTTC
>TRBV21-1|-|TRBJ1-5|-
CASSNRAGSQPQHF
TGTGCCAGCAGCAATCGAGCGGGGAGTCAGCCCCAGCATTTT
>TRBV20-1|TRBD1|TRBJ1-3|many
CSVQTGANSGNTIYF
TGCAGTGTTCAAACAGGGGCCAACTCTGGAAACACCATATATTTT
>TRBV20-1|TRBD1|TRBJ1-4|-
CSARGLTGGMHEKLFF
TGCAGTGCTAGAGGTTTGACAGGGGGCATGCATGAAAAACTGTTTTTT
>TRBV6-6|-|TRBJ2-3|-
CASSYQSDTQYF
TGTGCCAGCAGTTACCAATCAGATACGCAGTATTTT
>TRBV12-3/TRBV12-4|TRBD1|TRBJ2-2|few
CASSPLQGARTGELFF
TGTGCCAGCAGTCCACTACAGGGGGCGCGCACCGGGGAGCTGTTTTTT
>TRBV20-1|-|TRBJ2-5|many
CSASVTGASETQYF
TGCAGTGCTAGTGTAACGGGGGCCTCAGAGACCCAGTACTTC
>TRBV6-6|TRBD2|TRBJ2-3|once
CATSLGGGGTQYF
TGTGCCACCTCCCTGGGGGGCGGGGGGACGCAGTATTTT
>TRBV28|TRBD2|TRBJ2-3|few
CASSRGTSGMRDTQYF
TGTGCCAGCAGTCGAGGGACTAGCGGTATGAGAGATACGCAGTATTTT
>TRBV9|-|TRBJ2-1|-
CASGRDNYNEQFF
TGTGCCAGCGGCCGGGACAATTACAATGAGCAGTTCTTC
>TRBV9|-|TRBJ1-2|-
CASSVVPLGGYTF
TGTGCCAGCAGCGTAGTCCCCCTCGGGGGCTACACCTTC
>TRBV24-1|-|TRBJ2-3|-
CATSRDRTDTQYF
TGTGCCACCAGCCGGGATCGCACAGATACGCAGTATTTT
>TRBV5-6|-|TRBJ2-5|-
CASSLKWGKHDKETQYF
TGTGCCAGCAGCTTGAAATGGGGGAAGCACGACAAAGAGACCCAGTACTTC
>TRBV20-1|-|TRBJ1-5|few
CSAKSINQPQHF
TGCAGTGCTAAGTCTATCAATCAGCCCCAGCATTTT